The entry below gives a single TCR beta chain sequence along with its context. The sample is drawn from a study of blood T cell repertoires in COVID-19. The CDR3 runs to 18 residues. Losses at the gene ends were 4 bases for V and 0 bases for J; bases not matched to a gene: 11. Germline V lookup: CDR1 SGHVS, CDR2 FNYEAQ. Method: immunoSEQ multiplex PCR; TCRdb's copy keeps in-frame clones and lacks some. The sample records roughly 390,000 clones, approximately 87% being singletons. The sequence was obtained from a woman aged 25 to 39 with COVID-19, enrolled during active disease. The specimen was peripheral blood. The genes are TRBV7-6 and TRBJ1-3, with 8 bases lining up with TRBD1. The CDR3 protein is CASSSGAGGASSGNTIYF. CDR3 coding DNA: TGTGCCAGCAGCTCCGGAGCAGGGGGCGCGAGCTCTGGAAACACCATATATTTT.